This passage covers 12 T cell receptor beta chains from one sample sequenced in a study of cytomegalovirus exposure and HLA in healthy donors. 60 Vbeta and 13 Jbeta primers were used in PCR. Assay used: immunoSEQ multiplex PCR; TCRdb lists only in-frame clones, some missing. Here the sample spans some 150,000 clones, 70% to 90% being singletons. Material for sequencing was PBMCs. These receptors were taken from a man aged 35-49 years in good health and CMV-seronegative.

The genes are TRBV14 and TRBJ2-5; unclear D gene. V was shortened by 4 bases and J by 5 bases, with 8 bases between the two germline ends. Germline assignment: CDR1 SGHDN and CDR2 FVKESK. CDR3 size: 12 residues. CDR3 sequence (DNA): TGTGCCAGCAGCCCCCTCGGGGAGACCCAGTACTTC. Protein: CASSPLGETQYF. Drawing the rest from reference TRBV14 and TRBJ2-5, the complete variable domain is EAGVTQFPSHSVIEKGQTVTLRCDPISGHDNLYWYRRVMGKEIKFLLHFVKESKQDESGMPNNRFLAERTGGTYSTLKVQPAELEDSGVYFCASSPLGETQYFGPGTRLLVL.

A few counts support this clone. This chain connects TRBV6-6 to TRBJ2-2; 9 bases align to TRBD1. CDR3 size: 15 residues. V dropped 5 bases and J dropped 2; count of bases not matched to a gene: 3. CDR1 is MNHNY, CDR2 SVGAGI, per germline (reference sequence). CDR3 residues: CASSRGQGNTGELFF. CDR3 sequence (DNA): TGTGCCAGCAGTAGGGGACAGGGAAACACCGGGGAGCTGTTTTTT.

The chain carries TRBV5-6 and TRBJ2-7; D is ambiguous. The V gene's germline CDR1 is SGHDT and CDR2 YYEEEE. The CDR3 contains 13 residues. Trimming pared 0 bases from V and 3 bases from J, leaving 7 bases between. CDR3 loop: CASSLGGYYEQYF. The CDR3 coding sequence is TGTGCCAGCAGCTTGGGCGGTTACTACGAGCAGTACTTC.

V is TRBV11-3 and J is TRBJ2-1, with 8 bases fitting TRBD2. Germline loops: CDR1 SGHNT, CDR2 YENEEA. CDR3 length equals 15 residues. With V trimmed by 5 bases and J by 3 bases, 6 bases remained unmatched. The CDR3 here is CASSPGGANYNEQFF. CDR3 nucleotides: TGTGCCAGCAGCCCCGGGGGGGCAAACTACAATGAGCAGTTCTTC.

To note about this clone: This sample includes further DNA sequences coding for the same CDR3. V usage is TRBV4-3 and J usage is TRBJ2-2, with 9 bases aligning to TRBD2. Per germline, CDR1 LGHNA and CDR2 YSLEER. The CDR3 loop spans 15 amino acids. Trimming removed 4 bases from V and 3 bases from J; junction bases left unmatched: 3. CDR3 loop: CASSPTSGYTGELFF. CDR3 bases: TGCGCCAGCAGCCCGACTAGCGGATACACCGGGGAGCTGTTTTTT.

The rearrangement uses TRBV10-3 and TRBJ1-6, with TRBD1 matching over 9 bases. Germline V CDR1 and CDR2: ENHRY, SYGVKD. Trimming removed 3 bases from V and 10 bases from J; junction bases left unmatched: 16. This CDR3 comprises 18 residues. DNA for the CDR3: TGTGCCATCAGTGAATCGGGACAGGGTTTTGGGTGGGAATCACCCCTCCACTTT. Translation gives CAISESGQGFGWESPLHF.

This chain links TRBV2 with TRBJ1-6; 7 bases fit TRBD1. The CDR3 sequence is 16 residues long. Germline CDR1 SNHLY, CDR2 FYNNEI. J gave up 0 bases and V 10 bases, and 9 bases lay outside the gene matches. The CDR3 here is CATQGGQSSYNSPLHF. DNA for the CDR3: TGTGCCACCCAGGGGGGACAGAGCTCCTATAATTCACCCCTCCACTTT. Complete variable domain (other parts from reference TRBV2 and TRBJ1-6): EPEVTQTPSHQVTQMGQEVILRCVPISNHLYFYWYRQILGQKVEFLVSFYNNEISEKSEIFDDQFSVERPDGSNFTLKIRSTKLEDSAMYFCATQGGQSSYNSPLHFGNGTRLTVT.

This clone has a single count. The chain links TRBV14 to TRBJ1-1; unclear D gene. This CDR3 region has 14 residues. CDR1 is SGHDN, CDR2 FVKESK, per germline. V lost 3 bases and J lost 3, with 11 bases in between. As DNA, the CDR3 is TGTGCCAGCAGCCACCGGCAGAGGGACACTGAAGCTTTCTTT. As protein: CASSHRQRDTEAFF.

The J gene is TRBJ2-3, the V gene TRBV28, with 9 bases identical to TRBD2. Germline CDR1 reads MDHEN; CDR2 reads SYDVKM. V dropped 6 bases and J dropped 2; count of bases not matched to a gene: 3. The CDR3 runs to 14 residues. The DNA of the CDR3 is TGTGCCAGCAGAGCGGGAGGCCCCACAGATACGCAGTATTTT. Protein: CASRAGGPTDTQYF.

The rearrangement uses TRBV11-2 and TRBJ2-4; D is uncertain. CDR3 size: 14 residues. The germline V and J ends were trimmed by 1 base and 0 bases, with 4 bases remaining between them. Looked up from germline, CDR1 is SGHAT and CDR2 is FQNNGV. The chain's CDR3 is CASSLVLAKNIQYF. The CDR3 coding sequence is TGTGCCAGCAGCTTAGTTCTAGCCAAAAACATTCAGTACTTC.

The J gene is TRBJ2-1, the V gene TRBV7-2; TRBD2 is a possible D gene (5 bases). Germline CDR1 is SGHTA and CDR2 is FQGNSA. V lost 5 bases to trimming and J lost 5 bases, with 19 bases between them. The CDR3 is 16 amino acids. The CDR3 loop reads CASSLALGARDNEQFF. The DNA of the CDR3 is TGTGCCAGCAGCCTCGCTTTAGGTGCGCGGGACAATGAGCAGTTCTTC. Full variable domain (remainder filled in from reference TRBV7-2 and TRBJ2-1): GAGVSQSPSNKVTEKGKDVELRCDPISGHTALYWYRQSLGQGLEFLIYFQGNSAPDKSGLPSDRFSAERTGGSVSTLTIQRTQQEDSAVYLCASSLALGARDNEQFFGPGTRLTVL.

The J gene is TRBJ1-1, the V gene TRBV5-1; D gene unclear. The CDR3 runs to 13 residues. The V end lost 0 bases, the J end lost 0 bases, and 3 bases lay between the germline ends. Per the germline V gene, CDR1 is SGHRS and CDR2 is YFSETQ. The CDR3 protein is CASSLDMNTEAFF. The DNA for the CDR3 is TGCGCCAGCAGCTTGGACATGAACACTGAAGCTTTCTTT.